This T cell receptor (beta chain) comes out of a study of blood T cell repertoires in COVID-19. TCRdb keeps only in-frame clones here, not all; method: immunoSEQ multiplex PCR. The sample consists of about 210,000 clones, over 80% of them appearing once. Participants reported their clinical history, and cohort assignment relied on those reports. Resolution of symptoms, clearance, or two negative PCRs was present in recovered Cohort 3 donors. Sequencing input: PBMCs or T cells enriched from blood (not recorded which). This receptor was obtained from a man aged 25-40 years who had recovered from COVID-19.

This CDR3 reads CASSAGSSYGYTF. The CDR3 DNA sequence: TGTGCCAGCAGTGCCGGGTCCAGCTATGGCTACACCTTC. The chain has TRBV2 and TRBJ1-2; D ambiguous. V lost 4 bases and J 4 bases, leaving 10 bases between the germline ends. From germline, CDR1 is SNHLY and CDR2 FYNNEI. The CDR3 is 13 residues long.